This passage covers 4 T cell receptor beta chains from one sample sequenced in a study of T cell repertoires in cytomegalovirus infection. Their specific antigens are unknown. One entry per CDR3 protein results from TCRdb running MiXCR on the reads. The repertoire holds about 920,000 distinct CDR3 sequences, with roughly 30% as singletons. Here the sequenced sample was cultured CD8+ T cells from PBMCs, taken from culture after CMV antigen stimulation. The receptor set was obtained from a human donor in good health (CMV status not recorded). Some clones in this sample may be carry-over from other donors' samples.

This clonotype was found a few times. The CDR3 DNA is TGTGCCAGCAGTTCCCGGCCCGGAGCAGATACGCAGTATTTT. Translation gives CASSSRPGADTQYF. This chain joins TRBV27 and TRBJ2-3; no firm D call. Germline V gives CDR1 MNHEY, CDR2 SMNVEV (reference sequence). Trimming removed 4 bases from V and 4 bases from J, with 12 bases in between. CDR3 size: 14 residues.

V and J are TRBV29-1 and TRBJ2-6, with D possibly TRBD1 on 6 matching bases. CDR1 is SQVTM and CDR2 is ANQGSEA in the germline V gene. The CDR3 has 17 residues. V was clipped by 5 bases and J by 4 bases, with 21 bases between them. CDR3: CSVYLQGVSFGANVLTF. The CDR3 DNA reads as TGCAGCGTTTACCTACAGGGCGTCTCGTTCGGGGCCAACGTCCTGACTTTC.

The CDR3 nucleotides read TGTGCCAGCAGCTTGGGGGACAGGGGGCTAAGGGATACGCAGTATTTT. Translated: CASSLGDRGLRDTQYF. V and J are TRBV5-4 and TRBJ2-3; 12 bases align to TRBD1. Trimming took 0 bases from V and 6 from J; bases not matched to a gene: 5. Germline CDR1 reads SGHNT; CDR2 reads YYREEE (reference sequence). The CDR3 loop spans 16 amino acids.

The J gene is TRBJ2-4, the V gene TRBV2; 9 nucleotides match TRBD1. This CDR3 region has 18 residues. Germline CDR1 is SNHLY and CDR2 is FYNNEI. V lost 5 bases to trimming and J lost 0 bases; unmatched junction nucleotides: 11. This CDR3 reads CASSYRGPLALAKNIQYF. The CDR3 coding sequence is TGTGCCAGCAGTTACAGGGGGCCCCTAGCTTTAGCCAAAAACATTCAGTACTTC.